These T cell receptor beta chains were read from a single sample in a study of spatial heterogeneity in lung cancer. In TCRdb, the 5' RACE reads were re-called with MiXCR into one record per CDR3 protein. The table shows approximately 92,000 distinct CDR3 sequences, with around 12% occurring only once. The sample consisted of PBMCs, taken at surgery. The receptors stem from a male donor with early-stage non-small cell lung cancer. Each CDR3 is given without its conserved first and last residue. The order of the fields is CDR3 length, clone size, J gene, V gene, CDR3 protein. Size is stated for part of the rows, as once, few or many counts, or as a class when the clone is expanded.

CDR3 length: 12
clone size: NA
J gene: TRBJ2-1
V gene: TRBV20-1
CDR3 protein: SASRQGGSNEQF

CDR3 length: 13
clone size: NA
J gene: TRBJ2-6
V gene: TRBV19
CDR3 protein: ASSIPGSGANVLT

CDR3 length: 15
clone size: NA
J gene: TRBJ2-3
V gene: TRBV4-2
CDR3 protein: ASSQGPPGGSGDTQY

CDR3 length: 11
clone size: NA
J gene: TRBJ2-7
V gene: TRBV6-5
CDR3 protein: ASRNGGFYEQY

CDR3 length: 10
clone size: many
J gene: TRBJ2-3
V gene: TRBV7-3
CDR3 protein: ASSSTRGTQY

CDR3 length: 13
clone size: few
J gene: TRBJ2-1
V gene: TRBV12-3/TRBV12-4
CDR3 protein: ASSLTSGGYNEQF

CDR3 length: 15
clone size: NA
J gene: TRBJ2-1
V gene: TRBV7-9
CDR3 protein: ASSFNSRWDRHNEQF

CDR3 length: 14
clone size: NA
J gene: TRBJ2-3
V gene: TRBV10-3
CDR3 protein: AISRDREINTDTQY

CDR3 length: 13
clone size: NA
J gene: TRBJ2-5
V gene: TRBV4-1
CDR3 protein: ASSQEGRVQETQY

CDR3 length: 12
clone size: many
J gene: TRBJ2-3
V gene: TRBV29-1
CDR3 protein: SVETGGTADTQY

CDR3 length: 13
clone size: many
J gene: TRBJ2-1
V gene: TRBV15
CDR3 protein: ATSPRREAYNEQF

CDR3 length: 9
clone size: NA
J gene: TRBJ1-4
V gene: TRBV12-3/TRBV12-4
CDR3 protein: ASTFSGKLF

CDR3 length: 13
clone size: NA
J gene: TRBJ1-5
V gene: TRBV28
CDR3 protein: ASGGTLLSNQPQH

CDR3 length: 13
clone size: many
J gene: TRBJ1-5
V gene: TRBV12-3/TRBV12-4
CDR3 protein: ASSLGTGDNQPQH

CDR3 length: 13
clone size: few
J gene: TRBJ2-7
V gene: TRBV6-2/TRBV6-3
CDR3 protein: ASGRSGTRDYEQY

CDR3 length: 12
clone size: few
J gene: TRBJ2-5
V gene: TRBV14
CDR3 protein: ASSQDTIQETQY

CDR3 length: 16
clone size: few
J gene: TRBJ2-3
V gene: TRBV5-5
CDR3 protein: ASSIRTSGRGYTDTQY

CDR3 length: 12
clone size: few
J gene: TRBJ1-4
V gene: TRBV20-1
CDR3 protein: SAVKTATNEKLF

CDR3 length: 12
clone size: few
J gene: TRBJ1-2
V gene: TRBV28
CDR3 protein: ASSLVGGNYGYT

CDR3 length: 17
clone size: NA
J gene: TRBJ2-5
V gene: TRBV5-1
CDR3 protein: ASSQDRGQGRSEEETQY

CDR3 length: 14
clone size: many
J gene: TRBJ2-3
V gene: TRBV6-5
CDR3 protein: ASRRRTSGLTDTQY

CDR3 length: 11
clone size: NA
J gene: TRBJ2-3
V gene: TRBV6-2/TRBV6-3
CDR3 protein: ASRGISTDTQY

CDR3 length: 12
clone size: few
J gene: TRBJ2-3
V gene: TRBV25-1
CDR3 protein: ASSDRVGTDTQY

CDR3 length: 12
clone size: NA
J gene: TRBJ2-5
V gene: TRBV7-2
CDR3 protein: ASSRGGWGETQY

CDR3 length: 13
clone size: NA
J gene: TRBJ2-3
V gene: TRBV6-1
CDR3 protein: ASSEVLAGTDTQY

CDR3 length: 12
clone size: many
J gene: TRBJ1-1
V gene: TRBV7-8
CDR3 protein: ASSFLALDGQAF

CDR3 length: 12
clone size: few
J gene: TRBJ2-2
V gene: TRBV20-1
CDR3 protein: SASSGQNTGELF

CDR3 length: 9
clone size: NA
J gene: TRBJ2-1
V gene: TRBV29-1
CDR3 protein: SVDRTGSRI

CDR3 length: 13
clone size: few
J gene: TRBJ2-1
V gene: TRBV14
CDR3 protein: ASSQDLSGRSEQF